This T cell receptor beta chain was recovered during a study of shared clonotypes between healthy human individuals. Study observations and caveats: Larger estimated richness was generally seen in naive subsets than in memory subsets.

The data were produced by immunoSEQ multiplex PCR, yet TCRdb's version contains in-frame clones alone and is incomplete. This sample has millions of clones, with roughly 94% found just once. Remarks on this clone: Its antigen is currently unknown. The junction differs from germline at one of its ends, possibly a read error. Other DNA sequences in the sample encode the same CDR3.

This CDR3 is 14 amino acids long. Germline-derived CDR1 and CDR2 are KGHSH and LQKENI. This receptor was taken from a man between 18 and 35 years old in good health. The gene calls are TRBV18 and TRBJ1-4; D may be TRBD1 (6 bases). Input material: naive CD4+ T cells sorted from blood. Indicated subset: CD45RA+ positively selected. The CDR3 spells CASSPGTTNEKLFF. In nucleotides, the CDR3 is TGTGCCAGCTCACCCGGGACAACCAATGAAAAACTGTTTTTT.